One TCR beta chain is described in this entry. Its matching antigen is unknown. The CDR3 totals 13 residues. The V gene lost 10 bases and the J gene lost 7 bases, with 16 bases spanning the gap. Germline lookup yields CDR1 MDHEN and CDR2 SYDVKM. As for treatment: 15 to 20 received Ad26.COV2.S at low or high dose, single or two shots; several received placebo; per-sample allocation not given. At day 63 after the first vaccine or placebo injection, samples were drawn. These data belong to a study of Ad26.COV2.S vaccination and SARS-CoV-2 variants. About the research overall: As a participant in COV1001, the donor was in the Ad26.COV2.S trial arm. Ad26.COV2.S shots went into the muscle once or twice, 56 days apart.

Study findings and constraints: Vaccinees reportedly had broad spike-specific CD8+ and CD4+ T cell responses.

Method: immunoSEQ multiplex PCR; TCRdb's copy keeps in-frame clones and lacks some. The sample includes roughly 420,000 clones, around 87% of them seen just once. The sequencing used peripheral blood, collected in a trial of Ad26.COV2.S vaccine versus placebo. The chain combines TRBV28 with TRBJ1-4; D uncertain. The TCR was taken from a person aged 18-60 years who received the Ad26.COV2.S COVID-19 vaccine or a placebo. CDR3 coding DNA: TGTGCCACCGAGGAGGCCGAGAGTGAAAAACTGTTTTTT. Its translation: CATEEAESEKLFF.